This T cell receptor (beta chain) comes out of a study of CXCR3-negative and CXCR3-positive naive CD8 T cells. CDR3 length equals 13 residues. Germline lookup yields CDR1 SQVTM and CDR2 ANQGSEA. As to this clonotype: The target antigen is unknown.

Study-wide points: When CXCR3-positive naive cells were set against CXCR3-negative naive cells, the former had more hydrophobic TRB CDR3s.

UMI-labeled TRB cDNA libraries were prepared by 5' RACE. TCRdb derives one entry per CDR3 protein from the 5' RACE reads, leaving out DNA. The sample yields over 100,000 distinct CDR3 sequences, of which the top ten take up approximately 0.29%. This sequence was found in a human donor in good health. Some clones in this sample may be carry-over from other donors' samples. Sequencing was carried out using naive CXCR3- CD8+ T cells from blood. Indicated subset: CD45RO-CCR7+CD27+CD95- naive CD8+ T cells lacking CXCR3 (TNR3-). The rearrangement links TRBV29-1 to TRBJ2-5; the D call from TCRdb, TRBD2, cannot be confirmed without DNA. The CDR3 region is CSVVPGAGETQYF.